This TCR beta chain emerged from a study of T-cell reconstitution after alpha-beta-depleted transplantation in children. Using unique molecular identifiers, the investigators prepared the TCRbeta library. MiXCR, applied by TCRdb to the PCR reads, yields one record per CDR3 protein. The sample carries 100,000 to 120,000 distinct CDR3 sequences, around 6.4% recorded once. The CDR3 has 12 amino acids. V was clipped by 3 bases and J by 5 bases, with 7 bases between them. CDR1 is SEHNR, CDR2 FQNEAQ, per germline (reference sequence). The gene calls are TRBV7-9 and TRBJ2-5; D gene unclear. This TCR was sampled from a male patient aged 2 to 10 who had a stem cell transplant for acute lymphoblastic leukemia, so the T cells may come from the graft donor. The sequencing used PBMCs, mostly from graft donor cells, collected 360 days after TCRalphabeta/CD19-depleted stem cell transplant. The CDR3 region has the DNA TGTGCCAGCAGCTTTAACGGGGAGACCCAGTACTTC. Its translation: CASSFNGETQYF.